This note documents a single T cell receptor beta chain sequence. The antigen is undetermined. The V and J ends lost 4 bases and 0 bases, in that order; junction bases with no gene match: 5. Germline V gives CDR1 SGHRS, CDR2 YFSETQ. The CDR3 spans 16 residues. The assay was carried out at the deep level. Only in-frame clones appear in the TCRdb table, and some are missing; sequencing was by immunoSEQ multiplex PCR. Of 550,000 to 850,000 clones in the sample, about two thirds were seen once. The source of the sample is a study of shared clonotypes between healthy human individuals. Study-level results: Sequencing of the sorted subsets was shown by rarefaction to be incomplete despite large depth.

The chain employs TRBV5-1 and TRBJ2-3; 10 bases fit TRBD2. The sample consisted of memory CD4+ T cells sorted from blood. Subset meaning: CD45RA-negative fraction. This clonotype was sampled from a woman in her thirties in good health. This CDR3 reads CASSALAGVSTDTQYF. The CDR3, as DNA: TGCGCCAGCAGCGCCCTAGCGGGAGTAAGCACAGATACGCAGTATTTT.